Sequencing of this T cell receptor beta chain was carried out in a study of beta chain features in type 1 diabetes. Study overall: Examination spanned about 110 million sorted cells from all samples. Points from the study as a whole: High-TCR-expressing cells could be over-represented by cDNA sequencing.

Only one heparinised blood draw was taken per donor, and its volume averaged about 116 mL. All of the isolated RNA was reverse transcribed, so expressed TCRB transcripts were sequenced. The assay was immunoSEQ multiplex PCR, and TCRdb's table has in-frame clones only and misses some. The repertoire includes about 620,000 clones, about 16% of them detected once, and about 0.087% sits in the top ten. V lost 2 bases, J lost 3 bases, and 7 bases stayed unmatched. Germline V gives CDR1 SGHRS, CDR2 YFSETQ. This CDR3 is 16 amino acids long. Only a few counts were recorded for this clone. Antigen unknown. The sequence was obtained from a man younger than 35 in good health. The V gene is TRBV5-1, the J gene TRBJ2-3, with TRBD2 matching over 9 bases. Source material: naive CD4+ T cells from blood. CDR3 nucleotide sequence: TGCGCCAGCAGCTTAGCCAGACTAGCGGCAACAGATACGCAGTATTTT. It encodes CASSLARLAATDTQYF.